The 28 T cell receptor beta chains reported below all come from one sample, sequenced in a study of T-cell memory formation after mild COVID-19. TCRdb recomputed calls from the 5' RACE reads with MiXCR, one row per CDR3 protein. This table has just under 350,000 distinct CDR3 sequences, over 10% appearing once. Sequenced: PBMCs or a T cell subset sorted from them (not recorded which). These receptors were obtained from a young man who had mild COVID-19 (a few samples of this study predate the infection). Cell type and time point are not known.

This rearrangement joins TRBV20-1 to TRBJ2-5, with TRBD2 matching over 8 bases. CDR1 is DFQATT, CDR2 SNEGSKA, per germline (reference sequence). V gave up 2 bases and J gave up 4 bases; unmatched junction bases: 3. This CDR3 spans 13 amino acids. The CDR3 loop is CSARLAGPETQYF. The CDR3 region has the DNA TGCAGTGCTAGATTAGCGGGGCCAGAGACCCAGTACTTC.

J is TRBJ2-7 and V is TRBV15, with unresolved D. Germline CDR1 LNHNV, CDR2 YYDKDF (reference sequence). V lost 0 bases and J 0 bases, leaving 9 bases between the germline ends. The CDR3 extends over 15 amino acids. The CDR3 DNA is TGTGCCACCAGCAGAGATTGGGCCAGCTCCTACGAGCAGTACTTC. Its protein is CATSRDWASSYEQYF.

This clonotype came up a few times. This chain links TRBV4-1 with TRBJ2-7, with 8 bases identical to TRBD1. The CDR3 extends over 15 amino acids. Germline-derived CDR1 and CDR2 are MGHRA and YSYEKL. V lost 0 bases to trimming and J lost 7 bases; unmatched junction nucleotides: 8. CDR3 sequence: CASSQEGTGSGEQYF. In DNA form, the CDR3 reads TGCGCCAGCAGCCAAGAGGGGACAGGATCGGGTGAGCAGTACTTC.

This chain links TRBV7-9 with TRBJ2-2, with TRBD1 matching over 9 bases. V lost 4 bases and J lost 6; bases outside the gene matches: 6. Germline lookup yields CDR1 SEHNR and CDR2 FQNEAQ (reference sequence). This CDR3 contains 15 residues. The CDR3 nucleotides read TGTGCCAGCAGCTCAGCAACAGGGGGCCCCGGGGAGCTGTTTTTT. It yields the protein CASSSATGGPGELFF. The full variable domain, rest sourced from reference TRBV7-9 and TRBJ2-2, is DTGVSQNPRHKITKRGQNVTFRCDPISEHNRLYWYRQTLGQGPEFLTYFQNEAQLEKSRLLSDRFSAERPKGSFSTLEIQRTEQGDSAMYLCASSSATGGPGELFFGEGSRLTVL.

The chain combines TRBV6-5 with TRBJ2-7; D uncertain. The CDR3 contains 13 residues. V gave up 0 bases and J gave up 4 bases, with 7 bases separating them. Germline V gene data show CDR1 as MNHEY and CDR2 as SVGAGI. Written as DNA, the CDR3 is TGTGCCAGCAGTTACTCGACACCGTACGAGCAGTACTTC. It translates to CASSYSTPYEQYF.

This clonotype was seen only a few times. The J gene is TRBJ2-3, the V gene TRBV29-1; no definite D call. Germline-derived CDR1 and CDR2 are SQVTM and ANQGSEA. The CDR3 runs to 11 residues. Trimming cost V 6 bases and J 0 bases, with 4 bases left between them. CDR3 nucleotides: TGCAGCGTCGCTAGCACAGATACGCAGTATTTT. As protein: CSVASTDTQYF.

The table lists this clonotype with a few counts. The chain links TRBV2 to TRBJ2-5; D unclear. The CDR3 loop spans 14 amino acids. Trimming pared 1 base from V and 4 bases from J, leaving 10 bases between. Germline V gene data show CDR1 as SNHLY and CDR2 as FYNNEI. The CDR3 sequence: CASSEVAARETQYF. The CDR3 DNA reads as TGTGCCAGCAGTGAAGTGGCAGCTAGAGAGACCCAGTACTTC.

The chain has TRBV7-2 and TRBJ1-2, with D hard to call. V lost 5 bases to trimming and J lost 4 bases, with 11 bases between them. This CDR3 region has 13 residues. Germline V lookup: CDR1 SGHTA, CDR2 FQGNSA. The CDR3 coding sequence is TGTGCCAGCAGCGGCTCGGACGGCTATGGCTACACCTTC. Its protein is CASSGSDGYGYTF. Supplemented by reference TRBV7-2 and TRBJ1-2, the full variable domain reads GAGVSQSPSNKVTEKGKDVELRCDPISGHTALYWYRQSLGQGLEFLIYFQGNSAPDKSGLPSDRFSAERTGGSVSTLTIQRTQQEDSAVYLCASSGSDGYGYTFGSGTRLTVV.

This clonotype came up a few times. This rearrangement joins TRBV7-2 to TRBJ2-5, with TRBD2 matching 9 bases. The CDR3 sequence is 16 residues long. Germline trimming cut 2 bases from V and 3 bases from J; bases unmatched to any gene: 7. Germline CDR1 SGHTA, CDR2 FQGNSA. The CDR3 sequence: CASSLSTSGLEETQYF. The CDR3 DNA reads TGTGCCAGCAGCTTAAGCACTAGCGGGTTAGAAGAGACCCAGTACTTC.

The chain joins TRBV6-5 to TRBJ2-3; 8 bases match TRBD2. The CDR3 is made up of 15 amino acids. Trimming took 4 bases from V and 6 from J; bases not matched to a gene: 9. CDR1 is MNHEY and CDR2 is SVGAGI in the germline V gene. The CDR3 sequence: CASSFQRGPRDTQYF. CDR3 in DNA: TGTGCCAGCAGTTTTCAGCGGGGGCCCCGCGATACGCAGTATTTT.

A few counts support this clonotype. The chain is built from TRBV12-3 or TRBV12-4 and TRBJ2-5; D perhaps matches TRBD1 (5 bases). The CDR3 loop spans 12 amino acids. Trimming took 4 bases from V and 5 from J, leaving 8 bases between them. The DNA of the CDR3 is TGTGCCAGCAGTTCCAGGGTTGAGACCCAGTACTTC. It yields the protein CASSSRVETQYF.

This clonotype was found a few times. The chain joins TRBV6-2 or TRBV6-3 to TRBJ2-1; D is possibly TRBD1 (6 bases). V dropped 3 bases and J dropped 6 bases, with 18 bases sitting between them. The CDR3 contains 16 residues. Germline CDR1 MNHEY, CDR2 SVGEGT. The CDR3 loop reads CASSYKGRTVPNEQFF. In DNA form, the CDR3 reads TGTGCCAGCAGTTATAAGGGCCGGACAGTCCCCAATGAGCAGTTCTTC.

The J gene is TRBJ1-6, the V gene TRBV4-1; D unresolved. The V gene's germline CDR1 is MGHRA and CDR2 YSYEKL. The CDR3 covers 18 residues. The V and J ends lost 0 bases and 4 bases respectively, with 16 bases between them. The CDR3 region has the DNA TGCGCCAGCAGCCAAGATGAAAGTGTGAGGGTATATAATTCACCCCTCCACTTT. Its translation is CASSQDESVRVYNSPLHF.

This clonotype was observed at least ten times. The V call is TRBV24-1, the J call TRBJ2-1; D possibly corresponds to TRBD2 (5 bases). Germline loops: CDR1 KGHDR, CDR2 SFDVKD. CDR3 length equals 16 residues. The V end lost 1 base, the J end lost 0 bases, and 9 bases lay between the germline ends. The CDR3 sequence is CATSDFPGSSYNEQFF. CDR3 DNA sequence: TGTGCCACCAGTGATTTCCCGGGGAGCTCCTACAATGAGCAGTTCTTC.

This clonotype was recorded many times. The rearrangement uses TRBV4-1 and TRBJ2-7; D may be TRBD2 (6 bases). The V end was cut by 1 base, the J end by 0 bases, with 13 bases between. Germline-derived CDR1 and CDR2 are MGHRA and YSYEKL. CDR3 length: 16 residues. The DNA of the CDR3 is TGCGCCAGCAGCCAAGCCCGGACTACGAGCTCCTACGAGCAGTACTTC. Amino acids: CASSQARTTSSYEQYF.

The table lists this clonotype with a few counts. V and J are TRBV10-3 and TRBJ1-1, with 8 bases lining up with TRBD1. J gave up 11 bases and V 8 bases, and 7 bases lay outside the gene matches. The CDR3 sequence is 11 residues long. Germline assignment: CDR1 ENHRY and CDR2 SYGVKD. CDR3 sequence: CAIGDRGLAFF. CDR3 nucleotide sequence: TGTGCCATCGGAGACAGGGGCTTGGCTTTCTTT.

V usage is TRBV30 and J usage is TRBJ1-2; weak D call: TRBD1 (6 bases). From germline, CDR1 is GTSNPN and CDR2 SVGIG (reference sequence). The CDR3 extends over 15 amino acids. Trimming shortened V by 1 base and J by 4 bases, and 16 bases separated the two germline ends. Written as DNA, the CDR3 is TGTGCCTGGAGTGCATCAAACAGGGTCGGCTATGGCTACACCTTC. Its protein is CAWSASNRVGYGYTF.

This clonotype was counted between two and nine times. The chain links TRBV6-2 or TRBV6-3 to TRBJ2-2; 7 bases agree with TRBD1. CDR3 length: 17 amino acids. V lost 0 bases to trimming and J lost 4 bases; unmatched junction nucleotides: 8. Germline CDR1 and CDR2: MNHEY and SVGEGT. This CDR3 reads CASSYSADRAGTGELFF. CDR3 coding DNA: TGTGCCAGCAGTTACTCGGCCGACAGGGCTGGCACCGGGGAGCTGTTTTTT.

This clonotype was detected a few times. The chain uses TRBV7-2 and TRBJ2-1, with 7 positions matching TRBD2. Germline trimming cut 7 bases from V and 13 bases from J; bases unmatched to any gene: 19. CDR1 and CDR2 from the germline V gene are SGHTA and FQGNSA. The CDR3 runs 15 residues. This chain's CDR3 is CASNLRVAGRDKQFF. The CDR3 DNA follows: TGTGCCAGCAATCTGCGGGTGGCGGGGAGGGATAAACAGTTCTTC.

This clonotype was counted between two and nine times. This chain uses TRBV27 with TRBJ1-2; D is undetermined. The V and J ends lost 3 bases and 4 bases respectively, with 15 bases between them. Germline V gives CDR1 MNHEY, CDR2 SMNVEV (reference sequence). The CDR3 totals 15 residues. CDR3: CASSFHLTDTYGYTF. In DNA form, the CDR3 reads TGTGCCAGCAGTTTCCACCTTACAGATACCTATGGCTACACCTTC.

The V gene is TRBV9, the J gene TRBJ2-7; a possible D gene is TRBD1 (8 bases). The CDR3 is 13 amino acids. Trimming stripped 3 bases from V and 6 bases from J, with 13 bases between. Looked up from germline, CDR1 is SGDLS and CDR2 is YYNGEE. In DNA form, the CDR3 reads TGTGCCAGCAGCGAGTACAGGGGGGGCGAGCAGTACTTC. This sequence encodes CASSEYRGGEQYF.

This chain uses TRBV20-1 with TRBJ1-2; 9 nucleotides line up with TRBD1. The V gene's germline CDR1 is DFQATT and CDR2 SNEGSKA (reference sequence). The CDR3 loop spans 13 amino acids. V was clipped by 4 bases and J by 3 bases; unmatched bases: 3. Here the CDR3 reads CSATDRGDYGYTF. CDR3 DNA: TGCAGTGCTACCGACAGGGGGGACTATGGCTACACCTTC.

This rearrangement joins TRBV12-3 or TRBV12-4 to TRBJ2-1, with a tentative D call TRBD2 (5 bases). The germline V and J ends were trimmed by 6 bases and 3 bases, with 6 bases remaining between them. This CDR3 is 12 amino acids long. CDR3 in amino acids: CASSGLYNEQFF. The CDR3 DNA follows: TGTGCCAGCAGCGGACTCTACAATGAGCAGTTCTTC.

There are a few counts of this clonotype. The gene calls are TRBV20-1 and TRBJ1-2, with 9 bases that match TRBD1. Germline values: CDR1 DFQATT, CDR2 SNEGSKA (reference sequence). The junction had 2 bases not matched to a gene; V was cut back by 4 bases and J by 2 bases. The CDR3 length is 13 residues. The CDR3 is CSAMTGGNYGYTF. For the CDR3, the DNA is TGCAGTGCTATGACAGGGGGGAACTATGGCTACACCTTC.

This clonotype was counted between two and nine times. The J gene is TRBJ2-3, the V gene TRBV18, with D unclear. The CDR3 length is 16 residues. Trimming shortened V by 0 bases and J by 1 base, and 11 bases separated the two germline ends. CDR1 is KGHSH and CDR2 is LQKENI in the germline V gene. The CDR3 loop reads CASSPPPSVGTDTQYF. CDR3 DNA: TGTGCCAGCTCACCACCGCCTAGTGTTGGCACAGATACGCAGTATTTT.

The table lists this clonotype with a few counts. The gene calls are TRBV10-2 and TRBJ1-5; 7 positions agree with TRBD1. Trimming cost V 5 bases and J 11 bases; bases outside gene matches: 9. The CDR3 is made up of 13 amino acids. CDR1 and CDR2 (germline): WSHSY, SAAADI. DNA for the CDR3: TGCGCCAGCAGTTCGGACAGGACAATCGCCCAGCATTTT. Residues: CASSSDRTIAQHF.

This clonotype has a handful of counts. The rearrangement joins TRBV12-3 or TRBV12-4 to TRBJ1-2, with 7 bases that match TRBD1. The J segment lost 3 bases and the V segment lost 7 bases, leaving 11 bases of the junction unmatched. The CDR3 is 15 residues long. The CDR3 DNA follows: TGTGCCAGCAACCCGACAGGGAGGGGAGACTATGGCTACACCTTC. Protein product: CASNPTGRGDYGYTF.

The gene calls are TRBV18 and TRBJ1-1; D is undetermined. Trimming took 7 bases from V and 1 from J, leaving 7 bases between them. From germline, CDR1 is KGHSH and CDR2 LQKENI. This CDR3 comprises 12 residues. The CDR3 bases are TGTGCCAGCTGGCGGCAGAACACTGAAGCTTTCTTT. It encodes CASWRQNTEAFF.